Listed here is a single T cell receptor beta chain. Its antigen remains unknown. This sample is part of a study of T cell responses to AZD1222 COVID-19 vaccine. Whole-study results and caveats: The breadth and depth of Spike-specific TCRs increased once two AZD1222 doses had been given. The study sampled repertoires only after the peak T cell response. Donors skewed white British and female; clonal diversity was possibly underestimated. Spike-wide coverage was observed for vaccine-associated CD4 TCRs, with dominant responses at 160-218 and 743-854.

The protocol was immunoSEQ multiplex PCR, while the TCRdb copy is restricted to in-frame clones and leaves out a portion. The table includes under 150,000 clones, under 95% detected once. V dropped 2 bases and J dropped 3 bases, with 7 bases sitting between them. In germline, CDR1 is MGHRA, CDR2 YSYEKL. The CDR3 has 14 amino acids. The chain carries TRBV4-1 and TRBJ1-4; D unclear. This material consisted of peripheral blood, taken on day 0 of AZD1222 vaccination. The TCR originated in an adult in good health. CDR3 nucleotide sequence: TGCGCCAGCAGCCAATATTGGCCTAATGAAAAACTGTTTTTT. Translated: CASSQYWPNEKLFF.